Below, 15 T cell receptor beta chains from the same sample are listed, as sequenced in a study of T cell clonotyping in hematopoietic cell transplantation. The time point denotes: recipient sample about 28 days before transplant, after cytoreduction. Libraries were prepared by immunoSEQ multiplex PCR; TCRdb keeps only in-frame clonotypes and omits some of them. The sample contains approximately 18,000 clones, around 77% of which appear only once. The sequences come from peripheral blood mononuclear cells, collected before stem cell transplant. These receptors were collected from a man between 60 and 75 years old with acute myeloid leukemia. Some clones in this sample may be carry-over from other donors' samples.

This clone was detected only a few times. J is TRBJ1-5 and V is TRBV5-6, with 9 bases fitting TRBD1. From germline, CDR1 is SGHDT and CDR2 YYEEEE. This CDR3 is built from 15 residues. V gave up 4 bases and J gave up 3 bases; unmatched junction bases: 5. The CDR3 here is CASSQDRGSNQPQHF. The CDR3 nucleotides are TGTGCCAGCAGCCAAGACAGGGGGTCCAATCAGCCCCAGCATTTT.

This chain links TRBV7-8 with TRBJ1-5; 7 positions match TRBD1. In germline, CDR1 is SGHVS, CDR2 FQNEAQ. J gave up 3 bases and V 2 bases, and 10 bases lay outside the gene matches. The CDR3 sequence is 17 residues long. In nucleotides, the CDR3 is TGTGCCAGCAGCTTAAGAAGGATGGGACAGCACAATCAGCCCCAGCATTTT. As protein: CASSLRRMGQHNQPQHF.

The chain is built from TRBV7-2 and TRBJ2-5, with D hard to call. Trimming cost V 3 bases and J 5 bases, with 10 bases left between them. The CDR3 is made up of 13 amino acids. Per germline, CDR1 SGHTA and CDR2 FQGNSA. DNA for the CDR3: TGTGCCAGCAGCTTTCTACTTAGGGAGACCCAGTACTTC. It translates to CASSFLLRETQYF.

The chain links TRBV25-1 to TRBJ1-2; D is uncertain. The CDR3 is 13 amino acids. The V gene's germline CDR1 is MGHDK and CDR2 SYGVNS. Trimming took 7 bases from V and 2 from J, leaving 11 bases between them. The CDR3 sequence: CASKGENNYGYTF. CDR3 DNA sequence: TGTGCCAGCAAGGGAGAAAACAACTATGGCTACACCTTC.

The rearrangement links TRBV9 to TRBJ2-7; perhaps TRBD2 as D (6 bases). This CDR3 is 14 amino acids long. V dropped 4 bases and J dropped 3 bases, with 14 bases sitting between them. Germline CDR1 reads SGDLS; CDR2 reads YYNGEE. The CDR3 protein is CASSSHGGDYEQYF. The CDR3 coding sequence is TGTGCCAGCAGCTCCCACGGCGGGGACTACGAGCAGTACTTC.

The rearrangement uses TRBV5-5 and TRBJ2-7; TRBD2 agrees at 7 bases. CDR3 length: 15 residues. Per the germline V gene, CDR1 is SGHKS and CDR2 is YYEKEE (reference sequence). With V trimmed by 2 bases and J by 2 bases, 7 bases remained unmatched. The chain's CDR3 is CASSFSSSGTYEQYF. The CDR3, as DNA: TGTGCCAGCAGCTTCTCGTCTAGCGGCACCTACGAGCAGTACTTC.

This clone is medium-sized by share. The rearrangement uses TRBV10-3 and TRBJ1-1; TRBD1 agrees at 8 bases. V lost 6 bases and J lost 6; bases outside the gene matches: 9. CDR1 and CDR2 (germline): ENHRY, SYGVKD. The CDR3 extends over 14 amino acids. The CDR3 is CAISGQGGRAEAFF. CDR3 bases: TGTGCCATCAGCGGACAGGGTGGGCGAGCTGAAGCTTTCTTT.

The chain has TRBV7-2 and TRBJ2-5; the D gene is possibly TRBD2 (6 bases). Germline V gene data show CDR1 as SGHTA and CDR2 as FQGNSA. V lost 3 bases to trimming and J lost 3 bases, with 8 bases between them. The CDR3 sequence is 13 residues long. Here the CDR3 reads CASSFSGEETQYF. The CDR3 bases are TGTGCCAGCAGCTTTTCGGGAGAAGAGACCCAGTACTTC.

The rearrangement links TRBV7-2 to TRBJ2-7; D possibly corresponds to TRBD2 (5 bases). Germline values: CDR1 SGHTA, CDR2 FQGNSA. The V and J ends lost 5 bases and 2 bases respectively, with 16 bases between them. The CDR3 is made up of 15 amino acids. CDR3 sequence: CASSHSSGITYEQYF. The CDR3 coding sequence is TGTGCCAGCAGCCATTCGTCGGGGATTACCTACGAGCAGTACTTC. Complete variable domain (other parts from reference TRBV7-2 and TRBJ2-7): GAGVSQSPSNKVTEKGKDVELRCDPISGHTALYWYRQSLGQGLEFLIYFQGNSAPDKSGLPSDRFSAERTGGSVSTLTIQRTQQEDSAVYLCASSHSSGITYEQYFGPGTRLTVT.

The chain joins TRBV27 to TRBJ1-2, with D possibly TRBD1 on 5 matching bases. Trimming removed 0 bases at V and 6 bases at J, with 17 bases between. The CDR3 spans 16 residues. Germline V gene sequence: CDR1 MNHEY, CDR2 SMNVEV (reference sequence). CDR3 DNA sequence: TGTGCCAGCAGTTTATCGTCGGACACGCCGCTCCATGGCTACACCTTC. Protein: CASSLSSDTPLHGYTF.

This chain joins TRBV19 and TRBJ2-4; D is ambiguous. Germline values: CDR1 LNHDA, CDR2 SQIVND (reference sequence). Trimming took off 5 bases at V and 6 bases at J, with 11 bases between the two ends. The CDR3 totals 13 residues. CDR3 region: CASSSAGLNIQYF. CDR3 bases: TGTGCCAGTAGTTCCGCAGGTCTAAACATTCAGTACTTC.

The chain joins TRBV29-1 to TRBJ1-5; D is ambiguous. This CDR3 is 12 amino acids long. V lost 4 bases, J lost 4 bases, and 8 bases lay in between. Germline assignment: CDR1 SQVTM and CDR2 ANQGSEA. The CDR3 sequence is CSVVDGNQPQHF. CDR3 DNA sequence: TGCAGCGTTGTCGACGGAAATCAGCCCCAGCATTTT.

This clone was seen a few times. CDR3 sequence (DNA): TGTGCCAGCAAGGGGGCAGGTGAGCAGTACTTC. Its translation is CASKGAGEQYF. The rearrangement links TRBV6-5 to TRBJ2-7; 7 bases are shared with TRBD1. CDR1 is MNHEY, CDR2 SVGAGI, per germline. The CDR3 is 11 amino acids. The trim removed 7 bases at V and 7 bases at J, leaving 4 bases unmatched.

The CDR3 DNA reads TGCAGCGTTGGGACAGTACGAGAGACCCAGTACTTC. It yields the protein CSVGTVRETQYF. The chain has TRBV29-1 and TRBJ2-5; TRBD1 is a possible D gene (6 bases). Germline lookup yields CDR1 SQVTM and CDR2 ANQGSEA. This CDR3 comprises 12 residues. V lost 4 bases to trimming and J lost 4 bases, with 10 bases between them.

Here the CDR3 reads CASSLGLGPLHF. The CDR3 DNA sequence: TGTGCCAGCAGCTTGGGTCTGGGTCCCCTCCACTTT. The chain joins TRBV7-3 to TRBJ1-6; D remains ambiguous. This CDR3 has 12 amino acids. V lost 3 bases and J lost 13, with 10 bases in between. Germline V lookup: CDR1 SGHTA, CDR2 FQGTGA.